This TCR beta chain was captured by sequencing in a study of T cell changes during pregnancy in multiple sclerosis. CDR1 and CDR2 (germline): KGHSH, LQKENI. V shed 3 bases and J 7 bases; nucleotides not matched to a gene: 14. CDR3 length: 16 amino acids. Assay used: immunoSEQ multiplex PCR; TCRdb lists only in-frame clones, some missing. This table holds 100,000 or so clones, almost 95% found once. The chain carries TRBV18 and TRBJ2-7; TRBD1 matches at 8 bases. This clonotype was sampled from a female donor with multiple sclerosis, enrolled in a pregnancy study. The sequenced sample was peripheral blood, obtained before pregnancy. The CDR3 nucleotides read TGTGCCAGCTCACCTGTTAGCAGGGGGCGCTTGGGAGAGCAGTACTTC. This encodes CASSPVSRGRLGEQYF.